Below, 7 T cell receptor beta chains from the same sample are listed, as sequenced in a study of Graves' ophthalmopathy and Graves' hyperthyroidism. RNA transcripts provided the template for amplifying TCR beta CDR3 regions. RT-PCR with HTBI primers came first, then second-round multiplex PCR. TCRdb called the multiplex PCR reads again in MiXCR, with one record for every CDR3 protein. The sample holds hundreds of thousands of distinct CDR3 sequences, approximately 21% seen once. Sequencing was done on a sample of peripheral blood. Receptors were obtained from a woman aged 18 to 35 with stable Graves' hyperthyroidism. Some clones in this sample may be carry-over from other donors' samples.

The table lists this clonotype with many counts. The gene calls are TRBV29-1 and TRBJ1-2, with a possible D match to TRBD1 (5 bases). Germline V gene lookup returns CDR1 SQVTM and CDR2 ANQGSEA. The V and J ends lost 4 bases and 6 bases respectively, with 12 bases between them. The CDR3 spans 12 residues. In DNA form, the CDR3 reads TGCAGCGTTGTGATCCAGGGCCATGGCTACACCTTC. This codes for CSVVIQGHGYTF.

This clonotype was picked up a small number of times. The chain employs TRBV12-3 or TRBV12-4 and TRBJ1-1; D remains ambiguous. This CDR3 comprises 13 residues. V was trimmed by 4 bases and J by 1 base, leaving 7 bases between them. This CDR3 reads CASSSFKNTEAFF. CDR3 nucleotides: TGTGCCAGCAGTTCCTTCAAGAACACTGAAGCTTTCTTT.

This clonotype was counted ten times or more. The chain joins TRBV30 to TRBJ1-1, with 9 bases matching TRBD1. With 2 bases clipped from V and 4 bases from J, the junction kept 2 bases outside the gene matches. Germline loops: CDR1 GTSNPN, CDR2 SVGIG (reference sequence). The CDR3 covers 13 residues. Written as DNA, the CDR3 is TGTGCCTGGAGTCGGGACAGGGCCACTGAAGCTTTCTTT. Amino acids: CAWSRDRATEAFF.

The chain links TRBV12-3 or TRBV12-4 to TRBJ1-2; a possible D gene is TRBD1 (6 bases). Trimming removed 7 bases at V and 2 bases at J, with 14 bases between. The CDR3 runs to 14 residues. Here the CDR3 DNA reads TGTGCCAGCAAGACGGGGGGCGTAAACTATGGCTACACCTTC. The encoded protein is CASKTGGVNYGYTF.

There are many counts of this clonotype. V usage is TRBV25-1 and J usage is TRBJ1-1, with D perhaps TRBD1 (5 bases). V dropped 5 bases and J dropped 3 bases, with 10 bases sitting between them. The CDR3 has 13 residues. Germline V gene lookup returns CDR1 MGHDK and CDR2 SYGVNS. The CDR3 bases are TGTGCCAGCAGTCCCGACAGACACACTGAAGCTTTCTTT. It translates to CASSPDRHTEAFF.

This clonotype was recorded many times. This chain uses TRBV7-8 with TRBJ2-7; D unresolved. Germline CDR1 SGHVS, CDR2 FQNEAQ. The CDR3 runs to 16 residues. V was cut by 7 bases and J by 6 bases, with 25 bases left in between. The CDR3, as DNA: TGTGCCAGCAACTCTCTTGGGGTAGAGTTCATCTCCGAGCAGTACTTC. It specifies CASNSLGVEFISEQYF.

This chain joins TRBV6-5 and TRBJ2-7; D perhaps matches TRBD1 (6 bases). Trimming cost V 3 bases and J 4 bases, with 13 bases left between them. The germline V gene has CDR1 MNHEY and CDR2 SVGAGI. The CDR3 totals 14 residues. The CDR3 region has the DNA TGTGCCAGCAGTTATAACAGGGTAAAGTACGAGCAGTACTTC. Translation gives CASSYNRVKYEQYF.